The 18 T cell receptor beta chains listed next were all sequenced from one sample in a study of OX40 agonist ivuxolimab in advanced cancers. Clones were read by immunoSEQ multiplex PCR, and TCRdb kept only the in-frame ones, dropping some. This repertoire shows 69,000 or so clones, approximately 89% found once; its top ten account for roughly 0.59%. Sequences were derived from CD4+ or CD8+ T cells sorted from blood, sampled in a trial of the OX40 agonist ivuxolimab. The receptors here all came from an adult with an advanced solid tumor such as melanoma, head and neck, liver or kidney cancer.

The chain carries TRBV6-1 and TRBJ2-3, with D uncertain. In germline, CDR1 is MNHNS, CDR2 SASEGT. Deletions cut 6 bases from V and 3 bases from J, with 10 bases between. CDR3 length: 13 amino acids. The chain's CDR3 is CASRETGTDTQYF. CDR3 DNA sequence: TGTGCCAGCAGGGAGACTGGAACAGATACGCAGTATTTT.

CDR3 in amino acids: CATSRTLAGTGDSYEQYF. CDR3 nucleotide sequence: TGTGCCACCAGCAGGACACTCGCCGGGACAGGAGACTCCTACGAGCAGTACTTC. The chain employs TRBV15 and TRBJ2-7; 8 bases fit TRBD1. V shed 3 bases, J shed 0 bases, and the junction held 13 bases outside the gene matches. CDR1 is LNHNV, CDR2 YYDKDF, per germline (reference sequence). The CDR3 has 18 amino acids.

As to this clone: Relative to the germline gene, one junction end is altered; a read error may explain this. This chain joins TRBV6-6 and TRBJ2-1, with TRBD1 identical over 9 bases. The germline gives CDR1 MNHNY, CDR2 SVGAGI (reference sequence). CDR3 length: 13 residues. The DNA for the CDR3 is TGTGCCAGTTTAAGGGGACAGGGAAATGAGCGGTTCTTC. Translation gives CASLRGQGNERFF.

This clone has just one count. The V call is TRBV7-2, the J call TRBJ2-7, with a tentative D call TRBD1 (6 bases). CDR1 and CDR2 from the germline V gene are SGHTA and FQGNSA. The CDR3 spans 14 residues. V dropped 3 bases and J dropped 2 bases, with 11 bases sitting between them. The CDR3 is CASSLGAGPYEQYF. The CDR3 DNA reads TGTGCCAGCAGCTTGGGGGCCGGCCCCTACGAGCAGTACTTC.

This rearrangement joins TRBV6-5 to TRBJ1-6, with 8 bases fitting TRBD1. Germline trimming cut 6 bases from V and 0 bases from J; bases unmatched to any gene: 1. The germline CDR1 and CDR2 sequences are MNHEY and SVGAGI. This CDR3 is built from 15 residues. CDR3: CASRQGDSYNSPLHF. The CDR3 nucleotides are TGTGCCAGCAGACAGGGGGACTCCTATAATTCACCCCTCCACTTT.

The J gene is TRBJ1-6, the V gene TRBV5-6, with 9 bases matching TRBD1. Germline V gene lookup returns CDR1 SGHDT and CDR2 YYEEEE. Unmatched junction bases numbered 10, after V lost 4 bases and J lost 8 bases. The CDR3 length is 16 residues. The CDR3 sequence is CASSTYRTGVYSPLHF. The DNA of the CDR3 is TGTGCCAGCAGCACCTATCGGACAGGGGTCTATTCACCCCTCCACTTT.

The V gene is TRBV15, the J gene TRBJ1-5; no reliable D call. The CDR3 is 12 residues long. Germline V gives CDR1 LNHNV, CDR2 YYDKDF (reference sequence). The V gene lost 1 base and the J gene lost 6 bases, with 4 bases spanning the gap. The CDR3 nucleotides are TGTGCCACCAGCAGAGTAGGTCAGCCCCAGCATTTT. Translation gives CATSRVGQPQHF.

This clone came up once. This chain links TRBV7-6 with TRBJ1-6; D not resolved. CDR3 length equals 20 residues. V lost 3 bases, J lost 0 bases, and 21 bases lay in between. The germline V gene encodes CDR1 SGHVS and CDR2 FNYEAQ. This chain's CDR3 is CASSFPMMTPPSSYNSPLHF. The CDR3 DNA follows: TGTGCCAGCAGCTTCCCGATGATGACCCCCCCGAGCTCCTATAATTCACCCCTCCACTTT.

This chain links TRBV9 with TRBJ2-5; 8 nucleotides align to TRBD2. Losses at the gene ends were 0 bases for V and 5 bases for J; bases not matched to a gene: 12. This CDR3 is 17 amino acids long. Germline V CDR1 and CDR2: SGDLS, YYNGEE. The CDR3 coding sequence is TGTGCCAGCAGCGTAGTCCCGGGGGGGCCACTAATGGAGACCCAGTACTTC. Translation: CASSVVPGGPLMETQYF.

The V and J genes are TRBV6-5 and TRBJ1-5, with TRBD1 as a possible D gene (6 bases). CDR3 size: 14 residues. Germline CDR1 and CDR2: MNHEY and SVGAGI. Trimming stripped 2 bases from V and 5 bases from J, with 10 bases between. The DNA of the CDR3 is TGTGCCAGCAGTTACGGGGGGGGCGATCAGCCCCAGCATTTT. Its translation: CASSYGGGDQPQHF.

This sequence joins TRBV10-1 and TRBJ2-5; D could derive from TRBD1 or TRBD2 (5 bases each). This CDR3 is 16 amino acids long. The germline CDR1 and CDR2 sequences are WNHNN and SYGVQD (reference sequence). V dropped 8 bases and J dropped 0 bases, with 19 bases sitting between them. CDR3 amino acids: CASARGADEYQETQYF. The CDR3 bases are TGCGCCAGCGCGCGAGGGGCCGATGAGTACCAAGAGACCCAGTACTTC.

This chain joins TRBV6-6 and TRBJ2-1, with D maybe TRBD2 (6 bases). Germline-derived CDR1 and CDR2 are MNHNY and SVGAGI (reference sequence). V was clipped by 5 bases and J by 4 bases, with 15 bases between them. CDR3 length: 15 amino acids. The CDR3 bases are TGTGCCAGCAGTCAGCCGGAGGGGAAGTACAATGAGCAGTTCTTC. This codes for CASSQPEGKYNEQFF.

V and J are TRBV6-1 and TRBJ2-1; D unclear. Germline CDR1 is MNHNS and CDR2 is SASEGT. CDR3 length: 16 amino acids. Trimming pared 3 bases from V and 9 bases from J, leaving 21 bases between. CDR3 bases: TGTGCCAGCAGTGAGACTGGGTCAGGAACATGGAGTGAGCAGTTCTTC. Protein sequence: CASSETGSGTWSEQFF.

The chain recombines TRBV28 with TRBJ1-3; D uncertain. This CDR3 spans 14 amino acids. Trimming shortened V by 7 bases and J by 0 bases, and 10 bases separated the two germline ends. CDR1 is MDHEN and CDR2 is SYDVKM in the germline V gene. The CDR3 here is CASIQALSGNTIYF. CDR3 DNA sequence: TGTGCCAGCATCCAGGCGCTCTCTGGAAACACCATATATTTT. The variable domain in full, with the rest retrieved from reference TRBV28 and TRBJ1-3, is DVKVTQSSRYLVKRTGEKVFLECVQDMDHENMFWYRQDPGLGLRLIYFSYDVKMKEKGDIPEGYSVSREKKERFSLILESASTNQTSMYLCASIQALSGNTIYFGEGSWLTVV.

The chain has TRBV5-1 and TRBJ2-7; possible D gene TRBD2, 6 bases. With 6 bases removed from V and 4 bases from J, the gap between germline ends came to 14 bases. The CDR3 covers 13 residues. Per the germline V gene, CDR1 is SGHRS and CDR2 is YFSETQ. The CDR3 is CASTRDRGYEQYF. The DNA for the CDR3 is TGCGCCAGCACCCGTGACCGGGGGTACGAGCAGTACTTC.

This sequence joins TRBV5-1 and TRBJ1-1, with D unresolved. Germline CDR1 and CDR2: SGHRS and YFSETQ. Trimming took 0 bases from V and 6 from J, leaving 12 bases between them. This CDR3 is 14 amino acids long. CDR3 sequence: CASSLGAEGSEAFF. CDR3 sequence (DNA): TGCGCCAGCAGCTTGGGGGCGGAAGGGTCTGAAGCTTTCTTT.

J is TRBJ1-6 and V is TRBV7-9, with a tentative D call TRBD1 (5 bases). The germline V gene encodes CDR1 SEHNR and CDR2 FQNEAQ (reference sequence). The CDR3 has 13 amino acids. V lost 5 bases and J lost 7, with 9 bases in between. The CDR3 nucleotides read TGTGCCAGCAGCCCCCAGGGAAATTCACCCCTCCACTTT. Translation gives CASSPQGNSPLHF. The variable domain in full, completed from reference TRBV7-9 and TRBJ1-6, reads DTGVSQNPRHKITKRGQNVTFRCDPISEHNRLYWYRQTLGQGPEFLTYFQNEAQLEKSRLLSDRFSAERPKGSFSTLEIQRTEQGDSAMYLCASSPQGNSPLHFGNGTRLTVT.

This chain uses TRBV6-1 with TRBJ1-3; 7 nucleotides agree with TRBD1. Trimming took 8 bases from V and 0 from J; bases not matched to a gene: 4. The germline V gene has CDR1 MNHNS and CDR2 SASEGT. The CDR3 totals 14 residues. Here the CDR3 reads CASETGPSGNTIYF. The CDR3 DNA follows: TGTGCCAGCGAGACAGGGCCCTCTGGAAACACCATATATTTT.